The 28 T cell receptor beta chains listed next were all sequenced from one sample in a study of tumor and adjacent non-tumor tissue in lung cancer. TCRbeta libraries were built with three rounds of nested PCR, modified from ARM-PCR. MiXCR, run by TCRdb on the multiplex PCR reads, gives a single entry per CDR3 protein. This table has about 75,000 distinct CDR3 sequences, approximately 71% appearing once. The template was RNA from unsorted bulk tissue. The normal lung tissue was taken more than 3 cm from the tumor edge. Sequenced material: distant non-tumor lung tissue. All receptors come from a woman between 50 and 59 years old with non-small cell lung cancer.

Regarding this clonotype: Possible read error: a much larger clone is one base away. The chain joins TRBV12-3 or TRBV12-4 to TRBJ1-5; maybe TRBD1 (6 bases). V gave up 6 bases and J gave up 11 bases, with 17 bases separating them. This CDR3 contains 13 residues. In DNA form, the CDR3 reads TGTGCCAGCAGCAGGGGATGGGACCAGTCCCAGCATTTT. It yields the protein CASSRGWDQSQHF.

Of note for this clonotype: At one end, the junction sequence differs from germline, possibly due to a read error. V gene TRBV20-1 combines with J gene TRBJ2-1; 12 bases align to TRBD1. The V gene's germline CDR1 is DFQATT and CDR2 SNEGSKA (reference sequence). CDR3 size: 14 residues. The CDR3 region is CSSPGTGGYNEQLF. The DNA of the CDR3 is TGCAGTTCCCCTGGGACAGGGGGCTACAATGAGCAGCTCTTC.

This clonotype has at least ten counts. The CDR3 reads CASRDLWTGELFF. The CDR3 DNA sequence: TGTGCCAGCCGGGACTTATGGACCGGGGAGCTGTTTTTT. The chain recombines TRBV6-1 with TRBJ2-2; D possibly corresponds to TRBD2 (6 bases). Trimming stripped 8 bases from V and 5 bases from J, with 12 bases between. The germline V gene has CDR1 MNHNS and CDR2 SASEGT. This CDR3 comprises 13 residues.

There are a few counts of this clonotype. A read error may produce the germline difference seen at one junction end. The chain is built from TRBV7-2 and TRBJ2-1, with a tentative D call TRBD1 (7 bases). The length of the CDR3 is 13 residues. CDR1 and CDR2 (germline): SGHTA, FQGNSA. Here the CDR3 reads CASSLPGRDSLFF. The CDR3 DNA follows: TGTGCCAGTAGCTTACCGGGGCGGGACAGCCTATTCTTC.

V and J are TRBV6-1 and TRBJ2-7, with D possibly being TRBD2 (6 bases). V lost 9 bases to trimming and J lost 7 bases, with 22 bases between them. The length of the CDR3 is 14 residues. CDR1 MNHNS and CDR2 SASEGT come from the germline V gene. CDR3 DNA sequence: TGTGCCAGAGGTGATCCCGTCGGAGGGTGGGAGCAGTACTTC. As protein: CARGDPVGGWEQYF.

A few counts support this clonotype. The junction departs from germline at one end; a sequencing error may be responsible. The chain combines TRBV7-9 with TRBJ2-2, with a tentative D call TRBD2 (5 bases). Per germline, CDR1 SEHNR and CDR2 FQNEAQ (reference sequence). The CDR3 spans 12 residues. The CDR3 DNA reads TGTGCCAGCAGGGTACAGACCTGGGAGCTGTTCTTT. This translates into CASRVQTWELFF. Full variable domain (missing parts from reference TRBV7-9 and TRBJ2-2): DTGVSQNPRHKITKRGQNVTFRCDPISEHNRLYWYRQTLGQGPEFLTYFQNEAQLEKSRLLSDRFSAERPKGSFSTLEIQRTEQGDSAMYLCASRVQTWELFFGEGSRLTVL.

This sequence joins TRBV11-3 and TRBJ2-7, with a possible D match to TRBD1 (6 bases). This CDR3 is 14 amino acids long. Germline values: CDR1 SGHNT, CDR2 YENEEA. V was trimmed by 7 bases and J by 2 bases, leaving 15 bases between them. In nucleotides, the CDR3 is TGTGCCAGCAACTCCGGACAGACCCCCTACGAGCAGTACTTC. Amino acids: CASNSGQTPYEQYF.

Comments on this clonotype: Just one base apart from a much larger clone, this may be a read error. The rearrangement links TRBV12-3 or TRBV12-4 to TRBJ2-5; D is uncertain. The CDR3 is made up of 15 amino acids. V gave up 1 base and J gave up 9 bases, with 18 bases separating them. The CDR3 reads CASSLEDQATWAQYF. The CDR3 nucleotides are TGTGCCAGCAGTTTAGAAGACCAGGCAACATGGGCCCAGTACTTC.

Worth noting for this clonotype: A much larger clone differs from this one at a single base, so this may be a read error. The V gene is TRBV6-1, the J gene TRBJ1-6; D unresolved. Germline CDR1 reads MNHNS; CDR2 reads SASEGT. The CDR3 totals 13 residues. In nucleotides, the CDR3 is TGTGTCAGCTCGCTCCCTAGTCGGGTTTTCCTCCACTTT. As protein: CVSSLPSRVFLHF.

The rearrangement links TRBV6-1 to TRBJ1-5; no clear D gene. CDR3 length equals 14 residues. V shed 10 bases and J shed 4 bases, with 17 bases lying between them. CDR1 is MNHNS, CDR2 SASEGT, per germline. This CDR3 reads CANNIEGSNQPQHF. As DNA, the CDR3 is TGTGCCAACAATATTGAGGGCAGTAATCAGCCCCAGCATTTT.

CDR3 sequence: CASSVNYLSNDEQFF. CDR3 DNA sequence: TGTGCCAGCAGCGTTAACTACCTATCCAATGACGAGCAGTTCTTC. The chain couples TRBV7-2 to TRBJ2-1, with D hard to call. The germline CDR1 and CDR2 sequences are SGHTA and FQGNSA. CDR3 length: 15 amino acids. Trimming pared 5 bases from V and 10 bases from J, leaving 21 bases between.

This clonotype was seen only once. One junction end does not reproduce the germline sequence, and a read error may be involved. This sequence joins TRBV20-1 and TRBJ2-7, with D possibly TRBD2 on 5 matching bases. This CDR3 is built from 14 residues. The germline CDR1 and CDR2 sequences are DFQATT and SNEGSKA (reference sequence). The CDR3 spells CSASREGAAYEQYF. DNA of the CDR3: TGTAGTGCTAGCCGAGAAGGCGCGGCCTACGAGCAGTACTTC.

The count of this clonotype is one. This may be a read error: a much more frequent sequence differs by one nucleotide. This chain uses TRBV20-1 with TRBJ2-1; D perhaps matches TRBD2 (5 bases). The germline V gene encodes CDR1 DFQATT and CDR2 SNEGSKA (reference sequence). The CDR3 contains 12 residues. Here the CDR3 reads CSARDSRDEQLF. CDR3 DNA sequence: TGCAGTGCTAGAGATTCGAGGGATGAGCAGCTCTTC.

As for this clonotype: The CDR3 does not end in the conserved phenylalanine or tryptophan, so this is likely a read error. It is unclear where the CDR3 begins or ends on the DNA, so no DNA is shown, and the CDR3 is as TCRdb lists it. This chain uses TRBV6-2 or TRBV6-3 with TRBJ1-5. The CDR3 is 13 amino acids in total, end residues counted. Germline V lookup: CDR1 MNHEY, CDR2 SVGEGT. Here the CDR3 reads CASSLLVNQPRHL.

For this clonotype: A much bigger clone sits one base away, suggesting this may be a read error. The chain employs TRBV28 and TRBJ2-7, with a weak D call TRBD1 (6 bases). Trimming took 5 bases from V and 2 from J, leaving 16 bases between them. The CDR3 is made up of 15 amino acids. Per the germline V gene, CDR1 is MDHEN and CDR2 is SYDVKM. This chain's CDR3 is CASSPFDRIPYEQYF. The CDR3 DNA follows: TGTGCCAGCAGTCCCTTTGACAGGATCCCCTACGAGCAGTACTTC.

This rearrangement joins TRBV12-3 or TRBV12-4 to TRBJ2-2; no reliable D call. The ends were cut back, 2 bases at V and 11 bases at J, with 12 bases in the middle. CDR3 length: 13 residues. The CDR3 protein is CASSLMGIGELFF. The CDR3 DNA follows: TGTGCCAGCAGTTTAATGGGCATCGGTGAGCTGTTTTTT.

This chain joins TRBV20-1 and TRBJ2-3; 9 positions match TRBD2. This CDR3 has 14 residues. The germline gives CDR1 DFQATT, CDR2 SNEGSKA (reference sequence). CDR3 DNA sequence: TGCGGTACTAGAAGGACTAGCGGCACAGATACGCAGTATTTT. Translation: CGTRRTSGTDTQYF.

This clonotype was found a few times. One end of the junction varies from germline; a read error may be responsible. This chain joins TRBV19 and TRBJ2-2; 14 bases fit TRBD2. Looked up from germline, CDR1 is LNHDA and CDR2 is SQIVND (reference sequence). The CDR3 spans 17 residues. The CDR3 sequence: CASSPLGLAGDTGELFF. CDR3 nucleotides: TGTGCCAGTAGTCCGTTGGGACTAGCGGGAGATACCGGGGAGCTGTTTTTC.

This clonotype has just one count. CDR3 region: CASSTRGAVTQYF. The CDR3 nucleotides are TGTGCCAGTAGCACCAGGGGTGCAGTTACGCAGTATTTT. This chain joins TRBV11-3 and TRBJ2-3; TRBD1 is a possible D gene (6 bases). Per germline, CDR1 SGHNT and CDR2 YENEEA. CDR3 length: 13 residues. With 9 bases removed from V and 8 bases from J, the gap between germline ends came to 18 bases.

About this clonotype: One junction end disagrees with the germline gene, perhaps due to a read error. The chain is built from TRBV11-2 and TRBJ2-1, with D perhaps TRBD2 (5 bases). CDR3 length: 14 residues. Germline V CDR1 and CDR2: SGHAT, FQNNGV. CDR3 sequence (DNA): TGTGCCATCAGCTTTAATTCGGGAATGAATGAGCAGTTCTTC. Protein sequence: CAISFNSGMNEQFF.

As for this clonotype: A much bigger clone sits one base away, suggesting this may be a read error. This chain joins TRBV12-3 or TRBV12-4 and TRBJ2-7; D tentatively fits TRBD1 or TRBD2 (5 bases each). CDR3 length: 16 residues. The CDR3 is CASSPGEGERPYEQCF. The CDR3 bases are TGTGCCAGCAGCCCAGGTGAAGGGGAGCGACCCTACGAGCAGTGCTTC.

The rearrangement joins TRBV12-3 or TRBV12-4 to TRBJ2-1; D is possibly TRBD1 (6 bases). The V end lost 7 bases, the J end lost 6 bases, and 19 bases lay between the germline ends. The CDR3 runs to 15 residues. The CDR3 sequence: CASITLRQASNEQFF. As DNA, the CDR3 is TGTGCCAGCATCACCTTGAGACAGGCAAGCAATGAGCAGTTCTTC.

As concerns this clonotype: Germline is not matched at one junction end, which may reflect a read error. CDR3 sequence: CASSLGRNTGELLF. CDR3 nucleotide sequence: TGTGCCAGTAGCTTAGGACGGAACACCGGGGAGCTGCTTTTT. This rearrangement joins TRBV11-3 to TRBJ2-2; TRBD2 might be the D (5 bases). The germline CDR1 and CDR2 sequences are SGHNT and YENEEA. This CDR3 has 14 amino acids. Variable domain in full (rest from reference TRBV11-3 and TRBJ2-2): EAGVVQSPRYKIIEKKQPVAFWCNPISGHNTLYWYLQNLGQGPELLIRYENEEAVDDSQLPKDRFSAERLKGVDSTLKIQPAELGDSAVYLCASSLGRNTGELLFGEGSRLTVL.

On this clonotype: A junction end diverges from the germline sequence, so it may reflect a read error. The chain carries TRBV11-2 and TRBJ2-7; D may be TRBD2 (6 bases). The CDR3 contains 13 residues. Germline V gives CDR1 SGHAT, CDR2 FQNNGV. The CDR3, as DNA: TGTGCCTACAACTTAGCGGCTGGGTACGAGCACTACTTC. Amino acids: CAYNLAAGYEHYF.

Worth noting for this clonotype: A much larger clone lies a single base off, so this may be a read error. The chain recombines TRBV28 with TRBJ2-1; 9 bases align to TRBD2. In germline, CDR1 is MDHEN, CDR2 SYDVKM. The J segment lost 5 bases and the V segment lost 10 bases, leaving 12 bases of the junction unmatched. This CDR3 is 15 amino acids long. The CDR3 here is CANISTSGSNNEQFF. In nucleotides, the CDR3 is TGTGCCAACATTTCCACTAGCGGGTCCAACAATGAGCAGTTCTTC.

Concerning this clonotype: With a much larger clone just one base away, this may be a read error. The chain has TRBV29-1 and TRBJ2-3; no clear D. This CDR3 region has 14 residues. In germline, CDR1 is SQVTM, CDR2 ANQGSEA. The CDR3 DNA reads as TGCGGCGCAAACCCCACAGCTAGCACAGATACGCAGTATTTT. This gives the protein CGANPTASTDTQYF.

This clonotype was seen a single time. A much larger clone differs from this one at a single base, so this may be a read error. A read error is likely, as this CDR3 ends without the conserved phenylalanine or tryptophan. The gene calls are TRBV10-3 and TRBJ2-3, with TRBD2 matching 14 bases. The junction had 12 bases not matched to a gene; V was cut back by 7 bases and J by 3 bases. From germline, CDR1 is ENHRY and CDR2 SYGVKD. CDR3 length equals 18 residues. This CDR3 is CAIKSIGLAGGRTDTQYY. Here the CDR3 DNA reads TGTGCCATCAAAAGTATCGGACTAGCGGGAGGAAGGACAGATACGCAGTATTAT.

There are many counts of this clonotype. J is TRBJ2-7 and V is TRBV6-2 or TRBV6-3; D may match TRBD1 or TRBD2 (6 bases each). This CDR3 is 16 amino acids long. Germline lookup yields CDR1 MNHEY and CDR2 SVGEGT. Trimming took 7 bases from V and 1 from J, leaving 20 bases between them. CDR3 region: CASTSGASISSYEQYF. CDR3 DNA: TGTGCCAGCACCTCGGGGGCCTCCATAAGTTCCTACGAGCAGTACTTC.